The 13 T cell receptor beta chains below all came from one sample that was sequenced in a study of response to subunit inactivated influenza vaccine. A single record per CDR3 protein comes from TCRdb applying MiXCR to the RT-PCR reads. The sample records over 400,000 distinct CDR3 sequences, roughly 13% being singletons. The sample was PBMCs from blood, taken about 40 days after vaccination. The source of these receptors is a man between 50 and 59 years old who received an inactivated influenza vaccine.

The gene calls are TRBV4-3 and TRBJ2-1; D gene unclear. The CDR3 is 16 amino acids. The V end lost 0 bases, the J end lost 4 bases, and 13 bases lay between the germline ends. Germline assignment: CDR1 LGHNA and CDR2 YSLEER. CDR3 DNA: TGCGCCAGCAGCCAAGATCGGGTGGGTAGGTACAATGAGCAGTTCTTC. It codes for CASSQDRVGRYNEQFF.

CDR3 sequence: CASSSLSDRGQETQYF. The CDR3 region has the DNA TGTGCCAGCAGCTCTTTATCGGACAGGGGCCAAGAGACCCAGTACTTC. V usage is TRBV4-2 and J usage is TRBJ2-5; 9 nucleotides match TRBD1. Germline assignment: CDR1 LGHNA and CDR2 YNFKEQ. The trim removed 5 bases at V and 1 base at J, leaving 8 bases unmatched. This CDR3 has 16 amino acids.

Many counts were recorded for this clonotype. The genes are TRBV6-1 and TRBJ2-1; TRBD2 matches 7 bases. The germline CDR1 and CDR2 sequences are MNHNS and SASEGT. The CDR3 is made up of 15 amino acids. The junction had 12 bases not matched to a gene; V was cut back by 6 bases and J by 7 bases. CDR3 sequence: CASSVGLEVQNEQFF. CDR3 DNA sequence: TGTGCCAGCAGCGTAGGACTAGAAGTTCAGAATGAGCAGTTCTTC.

This clonotype came up many times. The chain carries TRBV7-8 and TRBJ2-7; 15 nucleotides align to TRBD2. Germline assignment: CDR1 SGHVS and CDR2 FQNEAQ. The V and J ends lost 4 bases and 0 bases, in that order; junction bases with no gene match: 7. This CDR3 contains 18 residues. The CDR3 reads CASSSGLAGGPDSYEQYF. CDR3 nucleotide sequence: TGTGCCAGCAGCTCGGGACTAGCGGGAGGCCCTGACTCCTACGAGCAGTACTTC.

This chain joins TRBV3-1 and TRBJ2-7; TRBD1 is a possible D gene (8 bases). This CDR3 contains 16 residues. Germline V gene sequence: CDR1 LGHDT, CDR2 YNNKEL (reference sequence). The V end was cut by 4 bases, the J end by 2 bases, with 18 bases between. The CDR3 DNA reads TGTGCCAGCAGCCGCTACAGGGGGGGCCTTACCTACGAGCAGTACTTC. Protein sequence: CASSRYRGGLTYEQYF.

This clonotype was counted only a few times. The genes are TRBV7-9 and TRBJ1-1; D unresolved. Germline-derived CDR1 and CDR2 are SEHNR and FQNEAQ (reference sequence). The V end was cut by 5 bases, the J end by 0 bases, with 7 bases between. The CDR3 is 13 residues long. The CDR3 spells CASSGRMNTEAFF. The DNA of the CDR3 is TGTGCCAGCAGCGGTAGAATGAACACTGAAGCTTTCTTT.

J is TRBJ2-1 and V is TRBV7-9; the D gene is possibly TRBD1 (5 bases). CDR3 length: 13 residues. Germline V gene sequence: CDR1 SEHNR, CDR2 FQNEAQ (reference sequence). The V end lost 3 bases, the J end lost 6 bases, and 9 bases lay between the germline ends. CDR3 loop: CASSLDTLNEQFF. The CDR3 DNA reads as TGTGCCAGCAGCTTGGACACCCTCAATGAGCAGTTCTTC.

This chain connects TRBV28 to TRBJ2-2; 10 bases are a match to TRBD1. The CDR3 totals 16 residues. Germline assignment: CDR1 MDHEN and CDR2 SYDVKM. J lost 6 bases, V lost 5 bases, and 9 bases had no gene match. CDR3 sequence (DNA): TGTGCCAGCAGTCAGAGCAGCGGGACAGGGGCCGGGGAGCTGTTTTTT. Protein product: CASSQSSGTGAGELFF.

The sample holds many counts of this clonotype. The rearrangement uses TRBV12-3 or TRBV12-4 and TRBJ2-2; TRBD1 matches at 9 bases. V was pared by 6 bases and J by 4 bases, with 6 bases of the junction left unmatched. The CDR3 has 15 residues. CDR3 nucleotides: TGTGCCAGCAGCCAACGGACAGGGGTCACCGGGGAGCTGTTTTTT. Protein sequence: CASSQRTGVTGELFF.

The V and J genes are TRBV5-1 and TRBJ2-1, with 10 bases aligning to TRBD2. Germline V gene lookup returns CDR1 SGHRS and CDR2 YFSETQ. The junction had 6 bases not matched to a gene; V was cut back by 6 bases and J by 0 bases. CDR3 size: 16 residues. This chain's CDR3 is CASTPASGSSYNEQFF. Here the CDR3 DNA reads TGCGCCAGCACTCCTGCTAGCGGGAGCTCCTACAATGAGCAGTTCTTC. The full variable domain, rest sourced from reference TRBV5-1 and TRBJ2-1, is KAGVTQTPRYLIKTRGQQVTLSCSPISGHRSVSWYQQTPGQGLQFLFEYFSETQRNKGNFPGRFSGRQFSNSRSEMNVSTLELGDSALYLCASTPASGSSYNEQFFGPGTRLTVL.

The sample holds a few counts of this clonotype. The rearrangement links TRBV4-1 to TRBJ2-1; D gene unclear. From germline, CDR1 is MGHRA and CDR2 YSYEKL. The CDR3 is 15 amino acids. V lost 3 bases and J lost 0, with 9 bases in between. The CDR3 protein is CASSQRTVSYNEQFF. CDR3 DNA sequence: TGCGCCAGCAGCCAGAGGACGGTCTCCTACAATGAGCAGTTCTTC.

This clonotype turned up a few times. The CDR3 region is CASSSGQDPYEQYF. Written as DNA, the CDR3 is TGTGCCAGCAGCTCGGGACAGGACCCCTACGAGCAGTACTTC. This chain links TRBV7-2 with TRBJ2-7; 8 bases map to TRBD1. CDR3 length: 14 residues. The trim removed 4 bases at V and 2 bases at J, leaving 4 bases unmatched. Germline assignment: CDR1 SGHTA and CDR2 FQGNSA.

This clonotype was seen many times. The chain employs TRBV12-3 or TRBV12-4 and TRBJ1-4; possibly TRBD1 for D (5 bases). The V and J ends lost 7 bases and 8 bases respectively, with 17 bases between them. There are 14 residues in the CDR3. CDR3 nucleotide sequence: TGTGCCAGCAAGGAGGCAGGGCCGAGAGAAAAACTGTTTTTT. Protein sequence: CASKEAGPREKLFF.